Shown below are 17 T cell receptor beta chains from a single sample sequenced in a study of T cells in localized non-small cell lung cancer. Clones were read by immunoSEQ multiplex PCR, and TCRdb kept only the in-frame ones, dropping some. The repertoire holds 65,000 to 80,000 clones, with roughly 80% as singletons. The sequenced sample was peripheral blood, obtained before any cancer treatment. The receptors shown here come from a female donor over 55 with stage I lung adenocarcinoma.

The chain has TRBV6-6 and TRBJ2-3, with 7 positions matching TRBD1. This CDR3 has 14 residues. V was clipped by 6 bases and J by 5 bases; unmatched bases: 8. Germline CDR1 is MNHNY and CDR2 is SVGAGI (reference sequence). DNA for the CDR3: TGTGCCAGCAGGATACAGGGGTTCAAAGATACGCAGTATTTT. It translates to CASRIQGFKDTQYF.

This sequence joins TRBV11-1 and TRBJ2-2; D call uncertain. The CDR3 extends over 14 amino acids. V was clipped by 0 bases and J by 8 bases, with 10 bases between them. Germline-derived CDR1 and CDR2 are SGHAT and FQDESV (reference sequence). This CDR3 reads CASSLADHGGELFF. In DNA, the CDR3 is TGTGCCAGCAGCTTAGCCGACCATGGGGGGGAGCTGTTTTTT.

V and J are TRBV5-1 and TRBJ2-5; D gene ambiguous. With 0 bases removed from V and 2 bases from J, the gap between germline ends came to 8 bases. Per the germline V gene, CDR1 is SGHRS and CDR2 is YFSETQ. This CDR3 spans 14 amino acids. The CDR3 region is CASSLGNHQETQYF. The CDR3 DNA sequence: TGCGCCAGCAGCTTGGGTAACCATCAAGAGACCCAGTACTTC.

This chain joins TRBV7-2 and TRBJ2-7, with 10 nucleotides matching TRBD2. V gave up 1 base and J gave up 4 bases; unmatched junction bases: 7. Germline assignment: CDR1 SGHTA and CDR2 FQGNSA. This CDR3 is 16 amino acids long. CDR3 protein: CASSLVPSGGLYEQYF. In nucleotides, the CDR3 is TGTGCCAGCAGCTTAGTTCCTAGCGGGGGTTTATACGAGCAGTACTTC.

This chain uses TRBV7-3 with TRBJ2-7; a possible D gene is TRBD2 (6 bases). CDR3 length equals 14 residues. Deletions cut 5 bases from V and 7 bases from J, with 18 bases between. The V gene's germline CDR1 is SGHTA and CDR2 FQGTGA. In DNA form, the CDR3 reads TGTGCCAGCAGCAAAAGTGGAGGGGCGGGAGAGCAGTACTTC. Translated, it gives CASSKSGGAGEQYF. The complete variable domain, with remaining parts taken from reference TRBV7-3 and TRBJ2-7, reads GAGVSQTPSNKVTEKGKYVELRCDPISGHTALYWYRQSLGQGPEFLIYFQGTGAADDSGLPNDRFFAVRPEGSVSTLKIQRTERGDSAVYLCASSKSGGAGEQYFGPGTRLTVT.

This chain joins TRBV14 and TRBJ2-7, with TRBD2 identical over 13 bases. Germline V gene lookup returns CDR1 SGHDN and CDR2 FVKESK. The V gene end was trimmed by 8 bases and the J gene end by 3 bases; junction bases not matched to a gene: 7. The CDR3 is 15 residues long. This chain's CDR3 is CASQRGTSGIYEQYF. The DNA of the CDR3 is TGTGCCAGCCAAAGAGGGACTAGCGGGATCTACGAGCAGTACTTC. Based on the CDR3 plus reference TRBV14 and TRBJ2-7, the full variable domain is EAGVTQFPSHSVIEKGQTVTLRCDPISGHDNLYWYRRVMGKEIKFLLHFVKESKQDESGMPNNRFLAERTGGTYSTLKVQPAELEDSGVYFCASQRGTSGIYEQYFGPGTRLTVT.

The chain joins TRBV5-1 to TRBJ2-5; the match to TRBD1 covers 7 bases. V gave up 4 bases and J gave up 4 bases; unmatched junction bases: 1. This CDR3 spans 12 amino acids. CDR1 SGHRS and CDR2 YFSETQ come from the germline V gene. The CDR3 bases are TGCGCCAGCAGCCACAGGGGAGAGACCCAGTACTTC. It yields the protein CASSHRGETQYF.

The gene calls are TRBV10-2 and TRBJ1-2; D is perhaps TRBD1 (5 bases). From germline, CDR1 is WSHSY and CDR2 SAAADI. The CDR3 consists of 12 residues. Trimming stripped 2 bases from V and 7 bases from J, with 8 bases between. This CDR3 is CASSEDGGGYTF. Here the CDR3 DNA reads TGCGCCAGCAGTGAGGACGGGGGTGGCTACACCTTC.

This rearrangement joins TRBV5-6 to TRBJ1-3; D is unresolved. Germline-derived CDR1 and CDR2 are SGHDT and YYEEEE. The CDR3 consists of 13 residues. The V and J ends lost 0 bases and 7 bases respectively, with 8 bases between them. For the CDR3, the DNA is TGTGCCAGCAGCTTGGAACGCCATAACACCATATATTTT. Encoded protein: CASSLERHNTIYF.

The gene calls are TRBV11-3 and TRBJ2-2; 10 bases are a match to TRBD1. Germline V gene data show CDR1 as SGHNT and CDR2 as YENEEA. The ends lost 1 base at V and 2 bases at J; junction bases unmatched: 4. CDR3 length equals 17 residues. The CDR3, as DNA: TGTGCCAGCAGCTTAGTCGGGGACAGGGGAAACACCGGGGAGCTGTTTTTT. Translation gives CASSLVGDRGNTGELFF.

V gene TRBV19 combines with J gene TRBJ1-1; 7 bases map to TRBD1. The CDR3 covers 16 residues. V dropped 4 bases and J dropped 0; count of bases not matched to a gene: 8. Per the germline V gene, CDR1 is LNHDA and CDR2 is SQIVND (reference sequence). In nucleotides, the CDR3 is TGTGCCAGTAGTACCGGACAGGATTTCATGAACACTGAAGCTTTCTTT. Amino acid sequence: CASSTGQDFMNTEAFF.

The V gene is TRBV4-1, the J gene TRBJ2-7, with 7 bases lining up with TRBD1. Germline CDR1 reads MGHRA; CDR2 reads YSYEKL. The V segment lost 1 base and the J segment 4 bases; nucleotides outside the gene matches: 7. The CDR3 extends over 15 amino acids. The CDR3: CASSQGQGIEYEQYF. In DNA form, the CDR3 reads TGCGCCAGCAGCCAAGGACAGGGAATAGAGTACGAGCAGTACTTC.

This chain joins TRBV5-4 and TRBJ2-1; TRBD2 matches 11 bases. CDR1 is SGHNT, CDR2 YYREEE, per germline (reference sequence). This CDR3 contains 14 residues. The junction had 3 bases not matched to a gene; V was cut back by 5 bases and J by 5 bases. This CDR3 is CASRSGLADNEQFF. Here the CDR3 DNA reads TGTGCCAGCAGATCGGGACTAGCGGACAATGAGCAGTTCTTC. The full variable domain, in which reference TRBV5-4 and TRBJ2-1 provide the parts outside the CDR3, is ETGVTQSPTHLIKTRGQQVTLRCSSQSGHNTVSWYQQALGQGPQFIFQYYREEENGRGNFPPRFSGLQFPNYSSELNVNALELDDSALYLCASRSGLADNEQFFGPGTRLTVL.

The chain employs TRBV19 and TRBJ2-2; no clear D gene. With 3 bases removed from V and 4 bases from J, the gap between germline ends came to 12 bases. Germline V CDR1 and CDR2: LNHDA, SQIVND (reference sequence). The CDR3 is made up of 15 amino acids. DNA for the CDR3: TGTGCCAGTAGTATCCCCATTTTCGGCACCGGGGAGCTGTTTTTT. This translates into CASSIPIFGTGELFF.

The chain has TRBV6-5 and TRBJ2-3, with 11 nucleotides matching TRBD2. The CDR3 has 15 amino acids. The V gene end was trimmed by 5 bases and the J gene end by 1 base; junction bases not matched to a gene: 2. Germline V gene sequence: CDR1 MNHEY, CDR2 SVGAGI. The CDR3 bases are TGTGCCAGCAGTGGGACTAGCGGCGGCACAGATACGCAGTATTTT. Translated, it gives CASSGTSGGTDTQYF.

J is TRBJ2-2 and V is TRBV7-6; 7 positions match TRBD2. Per the germline V gene, CDR1 is SGHVS and CDR2 is FNYEAQ. J gave up 8 bases and V 5 bases, and 8 bases lay outside the gene matches. The CDR3 loop spans 14 amino acids. This CDR3 is CASSTGLRSGELFF. DNA for the CDR3: TGTGCCAGCAGCACGGGACTACGCTCGGGGGAGCTGTTTTTT.

The CDR3 DNA reads TGCAGCGTCCGGGACTACACAGATACGCAGTATTTT. As protein: CSVRDYTDTQYF. The chain employs TRBV29-1 and TRBJ2-3; TRBD2 matches at 7 bases. Germline CDR1 reads SQVTM; CDR2 reads ANQGSEA. The CDR3 contains 12 residues. V shed 6 bases and J 2 bases; nucleotides not matched to a gene: 2.